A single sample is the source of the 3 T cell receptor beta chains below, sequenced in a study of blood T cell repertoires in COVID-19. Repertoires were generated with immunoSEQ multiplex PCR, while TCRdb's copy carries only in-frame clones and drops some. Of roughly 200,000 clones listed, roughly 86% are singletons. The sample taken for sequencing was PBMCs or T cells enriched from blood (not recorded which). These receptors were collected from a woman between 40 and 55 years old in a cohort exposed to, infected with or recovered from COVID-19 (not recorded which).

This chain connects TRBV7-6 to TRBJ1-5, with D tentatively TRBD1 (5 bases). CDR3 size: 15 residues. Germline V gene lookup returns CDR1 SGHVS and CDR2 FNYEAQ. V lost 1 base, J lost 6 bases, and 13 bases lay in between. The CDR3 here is CASSLGAGSGQPQHF. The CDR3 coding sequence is TGTGCCAGCAGCTTAGGCGCAGGGTCGGGTCAGCCCCAGCATTTT.

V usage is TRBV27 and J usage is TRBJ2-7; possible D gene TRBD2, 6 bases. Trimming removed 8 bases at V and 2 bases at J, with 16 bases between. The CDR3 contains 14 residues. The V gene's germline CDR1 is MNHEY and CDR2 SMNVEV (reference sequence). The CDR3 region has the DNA TGTGCCAGCGCAGCAGGCGGGAACCCCTACGAGCAGTACTTC. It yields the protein CASAAGGNPYEQYF.

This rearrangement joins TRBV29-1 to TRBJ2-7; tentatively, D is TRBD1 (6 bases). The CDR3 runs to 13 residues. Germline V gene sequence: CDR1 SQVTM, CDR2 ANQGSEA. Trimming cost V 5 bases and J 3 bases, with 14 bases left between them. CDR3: CSVTPPDSYEQYF. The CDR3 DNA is TGCAGCGTTACGCCACCGGACAGCTACGAGCAGTACTTC.